This note documents a single T cell receptor (beta chain) sequence. What it recognizes is unknown. These data originate in a study of T-cell reconstitution after alpha-beta-depleted transplantation in children. A TCRbeta library incorporating unique molecular identifiers was prepared. TCRdb ran MiXCR on the PCR reads and lists one entry per CDR3 protein. Of some 140,000 distinct CDR3 sequences in the sample, around a tenth were seen once. Points from the study as a whole: Most T-cell counts and diversity one year after the transplant came from T cells that were newly produced. Expanded graft clones, several hundred of them, were reportedly the source of alpha-beta T cells about two months after transplant. Where some patients showed high TCRbeta diversity at day 60, it came from recipient T cells and thymic progenitors that had survived.

Germline V gives CDR1 DFQATT, CDR2 SNEGSKA (reference sequence). V was trimmed by 2 bases and J by 1 base, leaving 11 bases between them. The CDR3 has 15 amino acids. The chain joins TRBV20-1 to TRBJ2-2; perhaps TRBD2 as D (6 bases). The sequenced sample was PBMCs, mostly from graft donor cells, obtained 180 days after TCRalphabeta/CD19-depleted stem cell transplant. The sequence derives from a girl under three years old who had a stem cell transplant for combined immunodeficiency, so the T cells may come from the graft donor. In DNA form, the CDR3 reads TGCAGTGCTAGACCTGGGACTTTGAACACCGGGGAGCTGTTTTTT. Its protein product is CSARPGTLNTGELFF.